The 10 T cell receptor beta chains below come from one sample, sequenced in a study of cytotoxic CD8 clonotypes in ibrutinib-treated CLL. TCRdb's copy holds only in-frame clones and misses some; the assay was immunoSEQ multiplex PCR. Of hundreds of thousands of clones in the sample, about 80% are singletons; the top ten hold over 5.5%. The sample consisted of PBMCs, taken before ibrutinib treatment. The origin of the receptors is a human donor with chronic lymphocytic leukemia.

V is TRBV7-9 and J is TRBJ2-1; D possibly corresponds to TRBD1 (5 bases). The CDR3 consists of 15 residues. Germline V gene lookup returns CDR1 SEHNR and CDR2 FQNEAQ (reference sequence). V was shortened by 3 bases and J by 0 bases, with 9 bases between the two germline ends. CDR3 sequence reads: CASSLGPNSYNEQFF. The CDR3 coding sequence is TGTGCCAGCAGCTTGGGGCCGAACTCCTACAATGAGCAGTTCTTC.

The chain has TRBV18 and TRBJ2-1, with TRBD2 matching 14 bases. This CDR3 is 16 amino acids long. V gave up 2 bases and J gave up 8 bases; unmatched junction bases: 5. The V gene's germline CDR1 is KGHSH and CDR2 LQKENI. Here the CDR3 reads CASSPGLAGGTHEQFF. The CDR3 DNA follows: TGTGCCAGCTCACCAGGACTAGCGGGAGGCACGCATGAGCAGTTCTTC.

This chain joins TRBV5-1 and TRBJ2-5, with 8 positions matching TRBD2. The CDR3 consists of 15 residues. Trimming took 0 bases from V and 5 from J; bases not matched to a gene: 6. The germline V gene encodes CDR1 SGHRS and CDR2 YFSETQ. The CDR3 DNA reads TGCGCCAGCAGCTTGGGAGCGGGAGTGGCTGAGACCCAGTACTTC. Encoded protein: CASSLGAGVAETQYF.

The V call is TRBV5-1, the J call TRBJ1-3, with D maybe TRBD1 (5 bases). This CDR3 spans 16 amino acids. V lost 0 bases and J 2 bases, leaving 12 bases between the germline ends. Per germline, CDR1 SGHRS and CDR2 YFSETQ. DNA of the CDR3: TGCGCCAGCAGCTTGGCCTCGGCGGACACTGGAAACACCATATATTTT. Translation: CASSLASADTGNTIYF.

The chain has TRBV4-2 and TRBJ2-7; the match to TRBD2 covers 11 bases. V shed 3 bases and J 2 bases; nucleotides not matched to a gene: 6. Germline CDR1 and CDR2: LGHNA and YNFKEQ. The CDR3 is 16 residues long. CDR3 protein: CASSQRLAGGPYEQYF. The CDR3, as DNA: TGTGCCAGCAGCCAGAGGCTAGCGGGAGGACCCTACGAGCAGTACTTC.

In this sample, this clone turned up once. The chain joins TRBV6-5 to TRBJ1-1, with TRBD1 matching 7 bases. CDR1 MNHEY and CDR2 SVGAGI come from the germline V gene. J gave up 3 bases and V 6 bases, and 7 bases lay outside the gene matches. The CDR3 consists of 14 residues. In DNA, the CDR3 is TGTGCCAGCAGCAGACAGGGAAGGTACACTGAAGCTTTCTTT. It is translated as CASSRQGRYTEAFF.

The J gene is TRBJ1-3, the V gene TRBV15; D may be TRBD1 (6 bases). CDR3 length: 15 amino acids. Germline loops: CDR1 LNHNV, CDR2 YYDKDF (reference sequence). V was pared by 3 bases and J by 4 bases, with 13 bases between. CDR3 nucleotides: TGTGCCACCAGCAGGACACAGGGATGGGGAAACACCATATATTTT. Residues: CATSRTQGWGNTIYF.

J is TRBJ2-5 and V is TRBV5-1; D remains unclear. Germline assignment: CDR1 SGHRS and CDR2 YFSETQ. The CDR3 spans 17 residues. V was cut by 4 bases and J by 0 bases, with 19 bases left in between. CDR3 coding DNA: TGCGCCAGCAGCCAGCTGCTGGACCACTTGTACCAAGAGACCCAGTACTTC. It specifies CASSQLLDHLYQETQYF.

The chain links TRBV7-9 to TRBJ2-7, with D tentatively TRBD1 or TRBD2 (5 bases each). The germline CDR1 and CDR2 sequences are SEHNR and FQNEAQ (reference sequence). With 4 bases removed from V and 2 bases from J, the gap between germline ends came to 24 bases. The CDR3 contains 18 residues. CDR3 loop: CASSSGPGQGTRPYEQYF. CDR3 coding DNA: TGTGCCAGCAGCTCCGGACCGGGGCAGGGCACACGCCCCTACGAGCAGTACTTC. Full variable domain (outside the CDR3, taken from reference TRBV7-9 and TRBJ2-7): DTGVSQNPRHKITKRGQNVTFRCDPISEHNRLYWYRQTLGQGPEFLTYFQNEAQLEKSRLLSDRFSAERPKGSFSTLEIQRTEQGDSAMYLCASSSGPGQGTRPYEQYFGPGTRLTVT.

The CDR3 sequence is CASSFKGRGIRTQYF. The CDR3 coding sequence is TGTGCCAGCAGCTTCAAAGGCAGGGGGATACGGACGCAGTATTTT. V usage is TRBV5-4 and J usage is TRBJ2-3; 7 bases are a match to TRBD1. Per the germline V gene, CDR1 is SGHNT and CDR2 is YYREEE (reference sequence). Losses at the gene ends were 2 bases for V and 9 bases for J; bases not matched to a gene: 12. This CDR3 contains 15 residues.